This T cell receptor beta chain was obtained from a study of human versus mouse CDR3 diversity and MHC coevolution. Study-wide results and caveats: Clonal inequality was lowest in most of the three human donors.

Per germline, CDR1 MGHRA and CDR2 YSYEKL. With 3 bases clipped from V and 2 bases from J, the junction kept 8 bases outside the gene matches. The CDR3 is 17 residues long. The method was immunoSEQ multiplex PCR; TCRdb's version includes in-frame clones alone and lacks a portion of them. The sample holds 55,000 to 65,000 clones, approximately 94% seen once. About this clone: Its specificity is unknown.

This sequence originates from a person aged 55 to 70 in good health. The chain joins TRBV4-1 to TRBJ2-5, with 11 bases matching TRBD1. The sequenced sample was naive CD4+ T cells from blood. The subset is: CD45RO-negative CD62L-positive naive CD4 T cells. The CDR3 loop is CASSQAPGTGGQETQYF. CDR3 in DNA: TGCGCCAGCAGCCAGGCTCCCGGGACAGGGGGACAAGAGACCCAGTACTTC.